The 11 T cell receptor beta chains given below trace back to one sample, sequenced in a study of blood T cell repertoires in COVID-19. Profiling relied on immunoSEQ multiplex PCR, and the TCRdb table lists in-frame clones only, not all of them. The sample contains 150,000 to 200,000 clones, 90% of which appear only once. Material: peripheral blood. The receptors come from a man in his sixties with active or convalescent COVID-19.

In the case of this clone: Other DNA sequences in this specimen translate into the identical CDR3. The chain is built from TRBV11-3 and TRBJ2-7, with D possibly TRBD2 on 6 matching bases. CDR1 SGHNT and CDR2 YENEEA come from the germline V gene. V lost 1 base and J 4 bases, leaving 11 bases between the germline ends. The CDR3 length is 14 residues. CDR3 protein: CASSLAAGPYEQYF. CDR3 sequence (DNA): TGTGCCAGCAGCTTAGCGGCGGGGCCTTACGAGCAGTACTTC.

The chain combines TRBV10-3 with TRBJ2-3, with 12 bases fitting TRBD2. Germline V CDR1 and CDR2: ENHRY, SYGVKD. CDR3 length equals 16 residues. Germline trimming cut 6 bases from V and 2 bases from J; bases unmatched to any gene: 6. The chain's CDR3 is CAISGLAGGPTDTQYF. The CDR3 DNA reads TGTGCCATCAGCGGGCTAGCGGGAGGGCCCACAGATACGCAGTATTTT.

The chain joins TRBV7-2 to TRBJ2-5, with 7 nucleotides matching TRBD2. Germline values: CDR1 SGHTA, CDR2 FQGNSA. The junction had 7 bases not matched to a gene; V was cut back by 3 bases and J by 6 bases. The CDR3 has 14 amino acids. This chain's CDR3 is CASSFAAGTKTQYF. DNA for the CDR3: TGTGCCAGCAGCTTTGCGGCGGGGACTAAGACCCAGTACTTC.

V and J are TRBV6-2 or TRBV6-3 and TRBJ1-5; D not resolved. The germline gives CDR1 MNHEY, CDR2 SVGEGT. CDR3 size: 14 residues. V was clipped by 3 bases and J by 5 bases, with 11 bases between them. The CDR3 reads CASSYYSQDQPQHF. The CDR3 DNA reads TGTGCCAGCAGTTATTACAGCCAAGATCAGCCCCAGCATTTT.

This rearrangement joins TRBV12-5 to TRBJ1-3; TRBD1 is a possible D gene (6 bases). V was clipped by 0 bases and J by 1 base, with 13 bases between them. The CDR3 is made up of 17 amino acids. The germline V gene encodes CDR1 LGHNT and CDR2 FRNRAP. The DNA for the CDR3 is TGTGCTAGTGGTTTGGTAGGGTCAGGGGTTTCTGGAAACACCATATATTTT. This gives the protein CASGLVGSGVSGNTIYF. Combining the CDR3 with reference TRBV12-5 and TRBJ1-3 gives the whole variable domain DARVTQTPRHKVTEMGQEVTMRCQPILGHNTVFWYRQTMMQGLELLAYFRNRAPLDDSGMPKDRFSAEMPDATLATLKIQPSEPRDSAVYFCASGLVGSGVSGNTIYFGEGSWLTVV.

The V gene is TRBV27, the J gene TRBJ1-1; perhaps TRBD1 as D (5 bases). The CDR3 length is 17 residues. The V gene lost 2 bases and the J gene lost 7 bases, with 23 bases spanning the gap. The germline gives CDR1 MNHEY, CDR2 SMNVEV (reference sequence). CDR3 amino acids: CASSLRPLRRARNEAFF. CDR3 nucleotides: TGTGCCAGCAGTTTAAGGCCCCTACGCAGGGCAAGAAATGAAGCTTTCTTT.

Concerning this clone itself: Other DNA sequences within the sample encode an identical CDR3. The rearrangement uses TRBV10-3 and TRBJ1-1, with 9 bases matching TRBD1. Germline V gene sequence: CDR1 ENHRY, CDR2 SYGVKD. V dropped 6 bases and J dropped 3; count of bases not matched to a gene: 2. The CDR3 has 13 residues. The CDR3 here is CAIRRTGDTEAFF. The CDR3 nucleotides are TGTGCCATCAGAAGGACAGGGGACACTGAAGCTTTCTTT.

The V call is TRBV19, the J call TRBJ1-3; 8 bases fit TRBD1. The CDR3 consists of 14 residues. V lost 8 bases to trimming and J lost 0 bases; unmatched junction nucleotides: 3. CDR1 is LNHDA and CDR2 is SQIVND in the germline V gene (reference sequence). This CDR3 reads CASHTGGSGNTIYF. The CDR3 DNA reads as TGTGCCAGTCATACAGGGGGCTCTGGAAACACCATATATTTT.

The J gene is TRBJ2-5, the V gene TRBV9, with D unresolved. V was clipped by 2 bases and J by 1 base, with 9 bases between them. This CDR3 region has 14 residues. Germline CDR1 is SGDLS and CDR2 is YYNGEE. CDR3 region: CASSVNSLQETQYF. The CDR3 DNA is TGTGCCAGCAGCGTTAATAGCCTCCAAGAGACCCAGTACTTC.

This chain links TRBV5-6 with TRBJ1-1; 8 bases line up with TRBD1. After removal of 4 bases from V and 13 bases from J, the junction contained 6 bases not matched to a gene. The CDR3 runs 11 residues. In germline, CDR1 is SGHDT, CDR2 YYEEEE. The CDR3 sequence: CASSIRDRSFF. The CDR3 DNA is TGTGCCAGCAGCATACGGGACAGGAGTTTCTTT.

The chain is built from TRBV5-4 and TRBJ2-7; 11 nucleotides align to TRBD1. This CDR3 is built from 16 residues. Germline V gene data show CDR1 as SGHNT and CDR2 as YYREEE (reference sequence). With V trimmed by 3 bases and J by 3 bases, 8 bases remained unmatched. The CDR3 nucleotides are TGTGCCAGCAGCTCATTCCGGGACAGGGGGAGCTACGAGCAGTACTTC. Translation gives CASSSFRDRGSYEQYF.